This TCR beta chain was identified during a study of cytomegalovirus exposure and HLA in healthy donors. Study context: About 180 million T cells yielded over 90 million unique TCR beta sequences in earlier analysis. The study's early data release held about 85 million unique TCRs from HLA-typed donors. Broader study findings: In an earlier analysis, about 87% or about 30%: the productive usage of most TCR beta V segments.

All donors participated as healthy donors of bone marrow. Both 60 Vbeta primers and 13 Jbeta primers went into the PCR. The data were produced by immunoSEQ multiplex PCR, yet TCRdb's version contains in-frame clones alone and is incomplete. The sample records about 130,000 clones, around 76% being singletons. Germline V CDR1 and CDR2: KGHSH, LQKENI. Trimming took 4 bases from V and 4 from J; bases not matched to a gene: 9. The CDR3 runs to 16 residues. As for this clone: Its target is not known.

This receptor was identified in a woman between 45 and 65 years old in good health and CMV-seronegative. The genes are TRBV18 and TRBJ2-7, with 11 bases lining up with TRBD1. Sequencing input: PBMCs. The DNA of the CDR3 is TGTGCCAGCTCACTAGGGACAGGGGGACAGAAATACGAGCAGTACGTC. It is translated as CASSLGTGGQKYEQYV.